This T cell receptor (beta chain) was sequenced for a study of control samples from healthy donors and cancer patients. CDR1 and CDR2 from the germline V gene are SGHTA and FQGNSA. The CDR3 sequence is 15 residues long. The ends lost 0 bases at V and 7 bases at J; junction bases unmatched: 5. Sequencing used immunoSEQ multiplex PCR; TCRdb keeps in-frame clones, though not all of them. The sample has under 200,000 clones; 91% are singletons. Specimen: blood. J is TRBJ1-5 and V is TRBV7-2; 8 bases are shared with TRBD1. The clonotype was recovered from a young woman in good health. In DNA, the CDR3 is TGTGCCAGCAGCTTAGCGACAGGGGTTGGACAGCCCCAGCATTTT. It yields the protein CASSLATGVGQPQHF. The full variable domain, completed using reference TRBV7-2 and TRBJ1-5, is GAGVSQSPSNKVTEKGKDVELRCDPISGHTALYWYRQSLGQGLEFLIYFQGNSAPDKSGLPSDRFSAERTGGSVSTLTIQRTQQEDSAVYLCASSLATGVGQPQHFGDGTRLSIL.